This is a list of T cell receptor beta chains from one sample in a study of early T cells in non-severe SARS-CoV-2 infection. TCRdb redid the calling of the 5' RACE reads with MiXCR, one entry per CDR3 protein. This repertoire shows under 50,000 distinct CDR3 sequences, around 5.2% found once; its top ten account for under 6%. Material for sequencing was whole blood. These receptors all come from an adult who was a healthcare worker with PCR-confirmed SARS-CoV-2 infection or an uninfected control (not recorded which). The CDR3 runs from the conserved cysteine through the conserved F or W. The D gene is left open where the match is weak.

V,D,J,CDR3
TRBV6-2/TRBV6-3,-,TRBJ2-1,CASSYGRSLYEQFF
TRBV7-9,-,TRBJ1-4,CASSATHEKLFF
TRBV24-1,-,TRBJ2-3,CATSDIGISTDTQYF
TRBV6-6,TRBD1,TRBJ1-4,CASSDQQGAEKLFF
TRBV6-6,-,TRBJ2-2,CASSYSGRGLNTGELFF
TRBV30,TRBD1,TRBJ1-5,CAQGQGADQPQHF
TRBV20-1,-,TRBJ1-1,CSARQGNTEAFF
TRBV6-2/TRBV6-3,TRBD2,TRBJ2-1,CASRRIRSAGGSSSYNEQFF
TRBV12-3/TRBV12-4,-,TRBJ2-2,CASVSVGNTGELFF
TRBV24-1,TRBD2,TRBJ2-3,CATSSGGRVAGGYDTQYF